What follows is one T cell receptor (beta chain) and its context. The antigen remains undetermined. The data were obtained in a study of shared clonotypes between healthy human individuals. Study conclusions and caveats: Naive subsets tended to show greater estimated richness than memory subsets.

Clones were read by immunoSEQ multiplex PCR, and TCRdb kept only the in-frame ones, dropping some. The repertoire has under 2,000,000 clones, over 85% of them found once; the top ten carry 0.9% to 1.5%. Naive CD8 cells, CD45RO-negative and positively selected for CCR7, excluded terminally differentiated effector memory CD45RA+ cells. CDR1 is MGHRA, CDR2 YSYEKL, per germline. The CDR3 has 19 amino acids. Between the trimmed V and J ends, which lost 1 base and 5 bases, there was a span of 23 bases. The chain uses TRBV4-1 and TRBJ2-2; maybe TRBD2 (5 bases). Sequencing was done on a sample of naive CD8+ T cells sorted from blood. The TCR originated in a man younger than 30 in good health. The CDR3 here is CASSQGETIFAGGTGELFF. The CDR3 DNA follows: TGCGCCAGCAGCCAAGGAGAGACTATCTTCGCCGGTGGGACCGGGGAGCTGTTTTTT.